This entry is about one TCR beta chain. Antigen specificity is unknown. This sample is drawn from a study of CD8+ T cells in alopecia areata. Study observations and caveats: Sequence data from scalp samples additionally include resident alphabeta T cells of normal skin. Higher clonality than in normal scalp was seen in lesional scalp, especially alopecia totalis/universalis. Sharing of TCR sequences between patients (possibly for HLA-related reasons) was less clear than in mice.

Germline values: CDR1 SNHLY, CDR2 FYNNEI. CDR3 length: 13 residues. V was cut by 7 bases and J by 7 bases, with 17 bases left in between. Starting from PBMCs, sorting isolated CD4+ and CD8+ T cells. Sequencing templates came from extracted RNA that was reverse transcribed into cDNA. Generated by immunoSEQ multiplex PCR, the TCRdb table keeps only in-frame clones and is missing some. The sample holds about 30,000 clones, less than 65% seen once. The source is a human donor with alopecia areata. This chain links TRBV2 with TRBJ2-7, with D possibly called TRBD1 or TRBD2 (5 bases each). Sequenced material: NKG2D-high CD8+ T cells sorted from blood. The CDR3, as DNA: TGTGCCAGCAACCAGGGACGTTCGTGGGAGCAGTACTTC. The encoded protein is CASNQGRSWEQYF.